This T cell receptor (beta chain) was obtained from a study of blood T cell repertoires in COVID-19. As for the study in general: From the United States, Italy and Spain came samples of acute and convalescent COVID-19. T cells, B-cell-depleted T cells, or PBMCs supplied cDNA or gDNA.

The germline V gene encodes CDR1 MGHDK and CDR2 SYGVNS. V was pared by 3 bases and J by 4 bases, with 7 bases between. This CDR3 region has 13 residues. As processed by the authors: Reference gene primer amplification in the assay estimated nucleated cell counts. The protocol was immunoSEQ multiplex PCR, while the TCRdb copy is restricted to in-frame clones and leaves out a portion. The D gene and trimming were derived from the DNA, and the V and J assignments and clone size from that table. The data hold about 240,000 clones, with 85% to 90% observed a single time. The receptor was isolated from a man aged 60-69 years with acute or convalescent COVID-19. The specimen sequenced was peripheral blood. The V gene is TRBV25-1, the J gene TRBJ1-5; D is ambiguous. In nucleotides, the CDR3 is TGTGCCAGCAGTGATTCCGGTAATCAGCCCCAGCATTTT. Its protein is CASSDSGNQPQHF.